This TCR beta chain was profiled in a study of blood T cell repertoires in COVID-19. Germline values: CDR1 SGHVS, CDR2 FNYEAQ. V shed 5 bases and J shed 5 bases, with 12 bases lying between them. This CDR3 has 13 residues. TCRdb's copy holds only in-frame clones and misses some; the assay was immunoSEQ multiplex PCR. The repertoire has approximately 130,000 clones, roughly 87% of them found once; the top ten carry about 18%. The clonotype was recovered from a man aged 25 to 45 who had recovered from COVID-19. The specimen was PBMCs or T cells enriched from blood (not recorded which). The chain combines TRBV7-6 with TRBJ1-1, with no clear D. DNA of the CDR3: TGTGCCAGCAGCGCGGGATTGAGGACTGAAGCTTTCTTT. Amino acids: CASSAGLRTEAFF.